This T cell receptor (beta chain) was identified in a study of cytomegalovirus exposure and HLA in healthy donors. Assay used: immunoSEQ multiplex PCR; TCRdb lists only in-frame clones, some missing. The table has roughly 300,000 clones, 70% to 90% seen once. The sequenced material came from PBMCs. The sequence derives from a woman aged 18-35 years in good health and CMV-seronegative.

The CDR3 nucleotides are TGTGCCAGCAGTCTCGTAATCGGTCAGAACACCGGGGAGCTGTTTTTT. It translates to CASSLVIGQNTGELFF. This sequence joins TRBV28 and TRBJ2-2; D ambiguous. Trimming cost V 5 bases and J 1 base, with 14 bases left between them. The CDR3 spans 16 residues. Germline CDR1 MDHEN, CDR2 SYDVKM.